This TCR beta chain was recovered during a study of T cell repertoires in cytomegalovirus infection. As for the study in general: HLA-C-restricted CMV epitopes, recently identified, and well-studied HLA-B-restricted ones were used by the study.

TCRdb itself ran the reads through MiXCR, one entry per CDR3 protein. The sample yields 250,000 to 400,000 distinct CDR3 sequences, 25% seen once. From germline, CDR1 is SGHTA and CDR2 FQGNSA. The ends were cut back, 5 bases at V and 3 bases at J, with 7 bases in the middle. CDR3 length: 12 amino acids. This clonotype occurred many times. Its antigen is still unknown. The chain uses TRBV7-2 and TRBJ2-5; D may match TRBD1 or TRBD2 (5 bases each). This specimen consisted of cultured PBMCs, obtained from culture after CMV antigen stimulation. This TCR derives from a human donor in good health (CMV status not recorded). Some clones in this sample may be carry-over from other donors' samples. CDR3 nucleotides: TGTGCCAGCAGCCGGGGCAAAGAGACCCAGTACTTC. It yields the protein CASSRGKETQYF.